This T cell receptor (beta chain) was sequenced during a study of human T cells and chemical hapten exposure. About the research overall: In the sensitization step, 2% DPC was placed on about 2 cm by about 2 cm of upper inner arm skin.

Study-wide findings and caveats: Significantly more large CDR3 similarity clusters were formed by expanded TCRs than by controls.

During construction of the library, unique molecular identifiers were attached to individual cDNA molecules for quantitative, reproducible TCR counting. MiXCR was run by TCRdb on the RACE reads, yielding one entry per CDR3 protein. The sample has 87,000 or so distinct CDR3 sequences; nearly 10% are singletons. Points on this clonotype: Antigen specificity is unknown. Relative to the germline gene, one junction end is altered; a read error may explain this.

This CDR3 has 14 amino acids. Germline V gene sequence: CDR1 MNHEY, CDR2 SMNVEV (reference sequence). As for time point: pre-sensitization, week 0. Treatment specified: therapeutic diphenylcyclopropenone sensitization with weekly scalp DPC. Sequenced material: whole blood, taken in connection with sensitization to the hapten diphenylcyclopropenone (DPC). The clonotype was recovered from a woman in her thirties or forties with alopecia areata. Some clones in this sample may be carry-over from other donors' samples. The V gene is TRBV27, the J gene TRBJ2-7; no reliable D call. CDR3 loop: CASSPQWTSSILHF. The CDR3 DNA follows: TGTGCCAGCAGTCCTCAGTGGACCTCCTCCATACTTCACTTC.